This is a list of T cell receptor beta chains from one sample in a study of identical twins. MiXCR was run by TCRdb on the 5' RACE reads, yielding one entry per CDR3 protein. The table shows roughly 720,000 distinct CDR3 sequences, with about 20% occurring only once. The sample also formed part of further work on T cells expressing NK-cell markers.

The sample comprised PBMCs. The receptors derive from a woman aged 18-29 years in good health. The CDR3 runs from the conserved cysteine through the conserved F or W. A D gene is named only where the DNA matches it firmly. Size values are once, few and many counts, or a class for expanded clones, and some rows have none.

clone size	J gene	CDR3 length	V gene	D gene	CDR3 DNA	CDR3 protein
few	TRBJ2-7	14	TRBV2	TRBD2	TGTGCCAGCAGTCACCCCGGGAGGTCCTACGAGCAGTACTTC	CASSHPGRSYEQYF
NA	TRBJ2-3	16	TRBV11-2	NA	TGTGCCAGCAGCTTAGTGGGCAGCACTAGCACAGATACGCAGTATTTT	CASSLVGSTSTDTQYF
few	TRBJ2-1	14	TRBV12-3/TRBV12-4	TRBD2	TGTGCCAGCATGATAGCGGGGCTCGACAATGAGCAGTTCTTC	CASMIAGLDNEQFF
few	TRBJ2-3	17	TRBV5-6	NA	TGTGCCAGCAGCGATCGGGTTAGACTTTCAAGCACAGATACGCAGTATTTT	CASSDRVRLSSTDTQYF
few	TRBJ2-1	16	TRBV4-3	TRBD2	TGCGCCAGCAGCCGTATCGCGGTAGCGGGGAGGAATGAGCAGTTCTTC	CASSRIAVAGRNEQFF
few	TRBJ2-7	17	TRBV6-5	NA	TGTGCCAGCAGTTACCGCCCCAACCGGATGGCAGGGAACGAGCAGTACTTC	CASSYRPNRMAGNEQYF
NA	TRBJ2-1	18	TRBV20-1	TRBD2	TGCAGTGCTAGGGGACTAGCGGGGCCAACCCATGCATACAATGAGCAGTTCTTC	CSARGLAGPTHAYNEQFF
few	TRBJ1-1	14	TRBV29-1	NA	TGCAGCGTTGAAGATCTTGGGATGAACACTGAAGCTTTCTTT	CSVEDLGMNTEAFF
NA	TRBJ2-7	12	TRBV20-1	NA	TGCAGTGCTAGAGATGTTTGGGTCGAGCAGTACTTC	CSARDVWVEQYF
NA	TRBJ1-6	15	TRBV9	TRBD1	TGTGCCAGCAGCGGACAACAGGGGCGAAATTCACCCCTCCACTTT	CASSGQQGRNSPLHF
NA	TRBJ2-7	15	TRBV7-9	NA	TGTGCCAGCAGCGCTAGGGACCCCACGGTATCCGAGCAGTACTTC	CASSARDPTVSEQYF
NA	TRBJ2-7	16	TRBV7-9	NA	TGTGCCAGCAGCGTGGGACTGCCCGGGACCCAGCACGAGCAGTACTTC	CASSVGLPGTQHEQYF
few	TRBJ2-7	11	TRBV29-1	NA	TGCAGCGTTGAGTACGATTTCGAGCAGTACTTC	CSVEYDFEQYF
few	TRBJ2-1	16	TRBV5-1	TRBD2	TGCGCCAGCAGCTTAACGACTAGCGGGAATACGAATGAGCAGTTCTTC	CASSLTTSGNTNEQFF
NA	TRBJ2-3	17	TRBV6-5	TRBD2	TGTGCCAGCAGTTACGAAAGTCTAGCGGGGGGCGCAGATACGCAGTATTTT	CASSYESLAGGADTQYF
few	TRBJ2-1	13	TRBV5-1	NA	TGCGCCAGCATAGGCAACTCCTACAATGAGCAGTTCTTC	CASIGNSYNEQFF
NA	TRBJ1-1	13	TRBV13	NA	TGTGCCAGCAGCTTTTTGCCGAACACTGAAGCTTTCTTT	CASSFLPNTEAFF
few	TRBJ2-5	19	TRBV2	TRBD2	TGTGCCAGCAGTGAGGGGGTCAGCGTCGGAGCGGGGGGACGAGAGACCCAGTACTTC	CASSEGVSVGAGGRETQYF
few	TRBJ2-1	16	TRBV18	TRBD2	TGTGCCAGCTCCCCGCCGGGCGGGAGGGTTCACAATGAGCAGTTCTTC	CASSPPGGRVHNEQFF
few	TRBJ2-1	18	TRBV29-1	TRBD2	TGCAGCGTGGCCCCCTGGGCTAGCGGGGGTCGATCCTACAATGAGCAGTTCTTC	CSVAPWASGGRSYNEQFF
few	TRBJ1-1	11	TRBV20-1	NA	TGCAGTGCTAGATCACAGGGCCGGGCTTTCTTT	CSARSQGRAFF
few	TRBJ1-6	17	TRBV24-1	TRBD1	TGTGCCACCAGTGACACAGGGGACGGGGCCGGCAATTCACCCCTCCACTTT	CATSDTGDGAGNSPLHF
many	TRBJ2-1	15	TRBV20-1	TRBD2	TGCAGTGCTAGAGAACGAAGCGGGGGGGACAATGAGCAGTTCTTC	CSARERSGGDNEQFF
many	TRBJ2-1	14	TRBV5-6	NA	TGTGCCAGCAGCTTTGGAGTCACCTACAATGAGCAGTTCTTC	CASSFGVTYNEQFF
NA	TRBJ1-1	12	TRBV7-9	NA	TGTGCCAGCAGGTCGACGATAACTGAAGCTTTCTTT	CASRSTITEAFF
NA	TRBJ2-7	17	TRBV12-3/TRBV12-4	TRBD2	TGTGCCAGCAGTCCCACCTCCTCCGGGACTAGTTCCTACGAGCAGTACTTC	CASSPTSSGTSSYEQYF
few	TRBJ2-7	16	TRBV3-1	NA	TGTGCCAGCAGCCAAACTCCAGACTCGGGAGCTGACGAGCAGTACTTC	CASSQTPDSGADEQYF
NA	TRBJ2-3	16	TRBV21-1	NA	TGTGCCAGCAGCAAACTAGCGGAGCCCATCACAGATACGCAGTATTTT	CASSKLAEPITDTQYF
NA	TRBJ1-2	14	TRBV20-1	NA	TGCAGTGCTCACACAGGGTCGGCCGCCTATGGCTACACCTTC	CSAHTGSAAYGYTF
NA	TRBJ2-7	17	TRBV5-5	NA	TGTGCCAGCAGCCCTAGGGGGACCGAACCGTTATTCTACGAGCAGTACTTC	CASSPRGTEPLFYEQYF
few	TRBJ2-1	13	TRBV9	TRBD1	TGTGCCAGCAGCCCATTAGGGGGCCATGAGCAGTTCTTC	CASSPLGGHEQFF
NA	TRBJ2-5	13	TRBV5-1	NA	TGCGCCAGCACCCAGACTCCTGCCGAGACCCAGTACTTC	CASTQTPAETQYF
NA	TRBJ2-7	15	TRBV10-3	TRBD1	TGTGCCATCAAAAATCCGGGACAGGGGGCATACGAGCAGTACTTC	CAIKNPGQGAYEQYF
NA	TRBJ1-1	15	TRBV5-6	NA	TGTGCCAGCAGCTTGGGGTGGCAGGGGAGGACTGAAGCTTTCTTT	CASSLGWQGRTEAFF
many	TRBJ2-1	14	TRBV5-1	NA	TGCGCCAGCATGACCGATAGCTCCTACAATGAGCAGTTCTTC	CASMTDSSYNEQFF
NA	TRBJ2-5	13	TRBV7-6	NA	TGTGCCAGCAGCTTCGGGGATGGAGGGACCCAGTACTTC	CASSFGDGGTQYF
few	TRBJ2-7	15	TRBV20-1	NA	TGCAGTGCAACCAGTCCAGCGGGCTCTACCTACGAGCAGTACTTC	CSATSPAGSTYEQYF
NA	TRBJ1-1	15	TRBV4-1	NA	TGCGCCAGCAGCCAATCCCCCGGGGGTGGCACTGAAGCTTTCTTT	CASSQSPGGGTEAFF
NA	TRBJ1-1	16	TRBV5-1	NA	TGCGCCAGCAGCTTGTATGGCGGGGGGCGGAACACTGAAGCTTTCTTT	CASSLYGGGRNTEAFF
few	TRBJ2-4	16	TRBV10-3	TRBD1	TGTGCCACCCAGCCAGGACAGGGACTAGCCAAAAACATTCAGTACTTC	CATQPGQGLAKNIQYF